This is a list of T cell receptor beta chains from one sample in a study of vaccination and CD4 T cells after COVID-19. TCRdb independently ran MiXCR on the PCR reads; one entry per CDR3 protein. The sample records 14,000 to 15,000 distinct CDR3 sequences, around 50% being singletons. These TCRs are of unknown antigen specificity. Sequenced: CD4+ T cells from blood, cultured in vitro. These receptors all stem from a human donor who had recovered from COVID-19. The CDR3 runs from the conserved cysteine through the conserved F or W. The D gene is left open where the match is weak. Not all rows give a size; the values are once, few, many and, for expanded clones, a class.

V gene	D gene	clone size	J gene	CDR3 DNA	CDR3 protein
TRBV24-1	NA	NA	TRBJ2-1	TGTGCCACCAGTGATAGAGGGAATGAGCAGTTCTTC	CATSDRGNEQFF
TRBV20-1	NA	once	TRBJ1-3	TGCAGTGCTTTGGACTGGAGCTCTGGAAACACCATATATTTT	CSALDWSSGNTIYF
TRBV7-9	TRBD1	NA	TRBJ1-2	TGTGCCAGCAGCCCGGGACAGGGTGTCTATGGCTACACCTTC	CASSPGQGVYGYTF
TRBV2	TRBD1	NA	TRBJ1-1	TGTGCCAGCAATATACAGGGGGCTTTGGCCACTGAAGCTTTCTTT	CASNIQGALATEAFF
TRBV11-2	TRBD1	few	TRBJ2-5	TGTGCCAGCAGCGTGCTGAGGACAGGGCCACAGTACTTC	CASSVLRTGPQYF
TRBV6-1	NA	few	TRBJ1-2	TGTGCCAGCAGGGGCGCCGGCGGGCCTATATATGGCTACACCTTC	CASRGAGGPIYGYTF
TRBV7-6	TRBD2	NA	TRBJ2-3	TGTGCCAGCAGCTTAGCCCGGACTAGCGGGAGAGTTAGGGATACGCAGTATTTT	CASSLARTSGRVRDTQYF
TRBV10-3	NA	NA	TRBJ1-3	TGTGCCACCGGACAGACCTCTGGAAACACCATATATTTT	CATGQTSGNTIYF
TRBV20-1	NA	NA	TRBJ1-3	TGCAGTGCCCCCCGGGACAACTCTGGAAACACCATATATTTT	CSAPRDNSGNTIYF
TRBV20-1	TRBD1	NA	TRBJ1-2	TGCAGTGCACGGCACGGGACAGGGAATGGCTACACCTTC	CSARHGTGNGYTF
TRBV10-3	TRBD1	NA	TRBJ2-5	TGTGCCACCCTGGACAGGGGGCCGAAAGAGACCCAGTACTTC	CATLDRGPKETQYF
TRBV6-2/TRBV6-3	NA	NA	TRBJ1-2	TGTGCCAGCAGCCCAACTAACTATGGCTACACCTTC	CASSPTNYGYTF
TRBV20-1	TRBD2	NA	TRBJ2-2	TGCAGTGCTAGGTCTAGCGGAAACACCGGGGAGCTGTTTTTT	CSARSSGNTGELFF
TRBV5-1	NA	NA	TRBJ2-5	TGCGCCAGCAGCTTGGGGGACTACCAAGAGACCCAGTACTTC	CASSLGDYQETQYF
TRBV20-1	TRBD2	few	TRBJ2-3	TGCAGTGCTAGAGACGTAACACTAGCGGATACGCAGTATTTT	CSARDVTLADTQYF
TRBV10-3	NA	NA	TRBJ2-7	TGTGCCATCAGTGAAAGGGGGTCGGACGAGCAGTACTTC	CAISERGSDEQYF
TRBV7-9	NA	NA	TRBJ2-3	TGTGCCAGCACATTGTCGGGAGAGGTAGATACGCAGTATTTT	CASTLSGEVDTQYF
TRBV6-1	NA	NA	TRBJ2-2	TGTGCCAGCACTTGGACCGGGGAGCTGTTTTTT	CASTWTGELFF
TRBV20-1	NA	NA	TRBJ2-2	TGCAGTGCTAGAAGGAGCACCGGGGAGCTGTTTTTT	CSARRSTGELFF
TRBV2	NA	NA	TRBJ1-5	TGTGCCAGCAGTGGCCCGGGGTTTTTGAGTCAGCCCCAGCATTTT	CASSGPGFLSQPQHF
TRBV6-1	NA	NA	TRBJ1-2	TGTGCCAGCAGTGAAGCGGGACCATATGGCTACACCTTC	CASSEAGPYGYTF
TRBV24-1	NA	few	TRBJ2-5	TGTGCCACCAGTCCGAGAAGGGGAGGACAAGAGACCCAGTACTTC	CATSPRRGGQETQYF
TRBV6-2/TRBV6-3	NA	NA	TRBJ2-3	TGTGCCAGCAGCACCAGCGGGAGCACAGATACGCAGTATTTT	CASSTSGSTDTQYF
TRBV27	TRBD1	few	TRBJ1-1	TGTGCCAGCAGAGACCGGGACAGGGGGTACACTGAAGCTTTCTTT	CASRDRDRGYTEAFF
TRBV7-9	NA	large	TRBJ2-7	TGTGCCAGCAGCTTACTACGAAACGAGCAGTACTTC	CASSLLRNEQYF
TRBV29-1	NA	once	TRBJ2-7	TGCAGCGATCGAGCGTTGATAGCGCCATACGAGCAGTACTTC	CSDRALIAPYEQYF